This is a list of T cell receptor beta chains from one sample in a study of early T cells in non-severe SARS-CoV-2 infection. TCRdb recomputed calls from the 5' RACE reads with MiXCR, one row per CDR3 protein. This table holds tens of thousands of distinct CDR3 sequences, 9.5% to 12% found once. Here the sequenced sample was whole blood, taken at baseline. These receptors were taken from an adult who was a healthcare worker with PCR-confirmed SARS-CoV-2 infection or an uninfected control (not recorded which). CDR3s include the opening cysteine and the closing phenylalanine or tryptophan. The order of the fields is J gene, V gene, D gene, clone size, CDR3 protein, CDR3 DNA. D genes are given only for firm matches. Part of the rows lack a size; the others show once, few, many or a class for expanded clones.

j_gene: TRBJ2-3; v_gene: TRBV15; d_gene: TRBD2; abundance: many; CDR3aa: CATSLGSGVDTQYF; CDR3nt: TGTGCCACCAGCCTGGGTAGCGGGGTTGATACGCAGTATTTT
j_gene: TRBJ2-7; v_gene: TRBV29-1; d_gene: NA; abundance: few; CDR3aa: CSVAGLHEQYF; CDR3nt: TGCAGCGTTGCAGGGTTGCACGAGCAGTACTTC
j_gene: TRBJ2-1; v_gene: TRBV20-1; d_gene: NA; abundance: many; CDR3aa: CSVPGRGLTYNEQFF; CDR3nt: TGCAGTGTCCCCGGACGGGGACTCACTTACAATGAGCAGTTCTTC
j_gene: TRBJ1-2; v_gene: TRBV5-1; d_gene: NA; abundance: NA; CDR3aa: CASSRGGQSFQNYGYTF; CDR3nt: TGCGCCAGCAGCAGAGGGGGGCAGAGCTTCCAGAACTATGGCTACACCTTC
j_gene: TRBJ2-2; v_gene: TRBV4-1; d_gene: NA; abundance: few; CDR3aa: CASSPRDFNTGELFF; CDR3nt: TGCGCCAGCAGCCCCCGGGACTTTAACACCGGGGAGCTGTTTTTT
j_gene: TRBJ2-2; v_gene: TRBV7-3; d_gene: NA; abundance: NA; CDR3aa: CASSQKDRFTGELFF; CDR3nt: TGTGCCAGCAGCCAAAAAGACAGGTTCACCGGGGAGCTGTTTTTT
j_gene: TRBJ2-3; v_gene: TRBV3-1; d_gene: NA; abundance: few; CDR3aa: CASSQVTRPTDTQYF; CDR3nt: TGTGCCAGCAGCCAAGTCACACGGCCAACAGATACGCAGTATTTT
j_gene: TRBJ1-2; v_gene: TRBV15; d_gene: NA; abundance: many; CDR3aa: CATSRDMDGYGYTF; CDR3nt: TGTGCCACCAGCAGAGATATGGACGGCTATGGCTACACCTTC
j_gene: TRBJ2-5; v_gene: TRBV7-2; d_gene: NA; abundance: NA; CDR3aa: CASSFRGLNPRETQYF; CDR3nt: TGTGCCAGCAGCTTCCGAGGACTCAACCCTCGAGAGACCCAGTACTTC
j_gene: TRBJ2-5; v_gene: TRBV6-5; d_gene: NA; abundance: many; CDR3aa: CASRVDGGRSQYF; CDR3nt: TGTGCCAGCAGAGTAGACGGCGGTCGGTCCCAGTACTTC
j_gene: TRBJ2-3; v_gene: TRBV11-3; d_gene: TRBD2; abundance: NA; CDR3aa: CASSLASASGSYAQYF; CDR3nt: TGTGCCAGCAGCTTAGCATCGGCTAGCGGGAGCTACGCGCAGTATTTT
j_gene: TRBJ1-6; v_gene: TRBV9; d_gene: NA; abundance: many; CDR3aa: CASSVMSGASNSPLHF; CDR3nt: TGTGCCAGCAGCGTCATGTCAGGGGCTAGTAATTCACCCCTCCACTTT
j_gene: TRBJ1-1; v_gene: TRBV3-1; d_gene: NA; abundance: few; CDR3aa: CASSRDNLNTEAFF; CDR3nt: TGTGCCAGCAGCCGGGACAACCTGAACACTGAAGCTTTCTTT
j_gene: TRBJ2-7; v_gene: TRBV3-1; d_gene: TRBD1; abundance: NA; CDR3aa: CASSRETGTGKHEQYF; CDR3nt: TGTGCCAGCAGCCGGGAAACCGGGACAGGGAAGCACGAGCAGTACTTC
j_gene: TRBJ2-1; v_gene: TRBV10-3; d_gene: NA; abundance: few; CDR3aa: CAISEGAARQSNEQFF; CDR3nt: TGTGCCATCAGTGAGGGGGCTGCACGACAGTCAAATGAGCAGTTCTTC
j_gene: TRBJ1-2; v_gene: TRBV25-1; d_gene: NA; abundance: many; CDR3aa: CASSDAPSVGYTF; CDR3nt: TGTGCCAGCAGTGATGCACCTTCCGTGGGCTACACCTTC
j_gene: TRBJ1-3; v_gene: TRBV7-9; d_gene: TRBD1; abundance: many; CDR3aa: CASSHGTAGNTIYF; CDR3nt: TGTGCCAGCAGCCACGGGACAGCGGGAAACACCATATATTTT
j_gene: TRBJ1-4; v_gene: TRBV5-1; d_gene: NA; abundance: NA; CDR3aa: CASSLDPATNEKLFF; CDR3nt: TGCGCCAGCAGCTTGGATCCTGCAACTAATGAAAAACTGTTTTTT
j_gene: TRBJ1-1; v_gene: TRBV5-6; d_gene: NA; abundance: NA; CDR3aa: CASSFFAEAFF; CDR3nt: TGTGCCAGCAGCTTTTTCGCTGAAGCTTTCTTT
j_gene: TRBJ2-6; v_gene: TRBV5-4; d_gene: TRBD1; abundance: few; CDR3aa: CASSTGQPSGANVLTF; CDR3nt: TGTGCCAGCAGCACGGGACAGCCCTCGGGGGCCAACGTCCTGACTTTC
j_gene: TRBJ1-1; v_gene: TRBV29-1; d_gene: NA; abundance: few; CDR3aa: CSVGWVRGTEAFF; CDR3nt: TGCAGCGTGGGGTGGGTGCGTGGAACTGAAGCTTTCTTT
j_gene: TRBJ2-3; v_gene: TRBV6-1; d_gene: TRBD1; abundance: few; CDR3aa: CASSVFRGPTDTQYF; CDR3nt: TGTGCCAGCAGTGTCTTCAGGGGGCCCACAGATACGCAGTATTTT
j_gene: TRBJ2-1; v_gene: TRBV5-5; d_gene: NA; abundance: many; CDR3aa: CASSLEAETYNEQFF; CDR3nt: TGTGCCAGCAGCTTGGAGGCAGAAACTTACAATGAGCAGTTCTTC
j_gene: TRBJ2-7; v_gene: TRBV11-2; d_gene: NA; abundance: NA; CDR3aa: CASSSGWGNEQYF; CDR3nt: TGTGCCAGCAGCTCTGGCTGGGGGAACGAGCAGTACTTC
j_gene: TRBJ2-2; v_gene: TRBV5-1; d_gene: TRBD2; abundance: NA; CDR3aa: CASSPRSSGSGELFF; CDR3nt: TGCGCCAGCAGCCCGAGGTCTAGCGGGAGCGGGGAGCTGTTTTTT
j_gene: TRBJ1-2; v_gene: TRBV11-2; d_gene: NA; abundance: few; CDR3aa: CASSLASWGEDGYTF; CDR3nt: TGTGCCAGCAGCTTAGCATCTTGGGGCGAGGATGGCTACACCTTC
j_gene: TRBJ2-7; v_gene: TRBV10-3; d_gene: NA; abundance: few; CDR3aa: CAISEDSYEQYF; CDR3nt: TGTGCCATCAGCGAGGACAGCTACGAGCAGTACTTC
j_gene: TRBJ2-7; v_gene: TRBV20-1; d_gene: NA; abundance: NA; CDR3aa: CSARAGSSYEQYF; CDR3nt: TGCAGTGCTAGAGCTGGTAGCTCCTACGAGCAGTACTTC
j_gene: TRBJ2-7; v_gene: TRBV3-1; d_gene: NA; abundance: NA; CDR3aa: CASSQRTETYEQYF; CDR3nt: TGTGCCAGCAGCCAGAGGACGGAGACCTACGAGCAGTACTTC
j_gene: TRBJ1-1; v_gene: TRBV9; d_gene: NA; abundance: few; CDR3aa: CASSAQKSPGGTEAFF; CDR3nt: TGTGCCAGCAGCGCACAAAAATCCCCCGGGGGCACTGAAGCTTTCTTT
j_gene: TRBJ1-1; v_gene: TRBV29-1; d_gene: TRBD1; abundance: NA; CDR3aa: CSVWDRDTEAFF; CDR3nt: TGCAGCGTCTGGGACAGGGACACTGAAGCTTTCTTT
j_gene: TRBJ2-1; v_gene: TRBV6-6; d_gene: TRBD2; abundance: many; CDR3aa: CASSRTSGRAEEQFF; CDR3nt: TGTGCCAGCAGTCGGACTAGCGGGAGGGCCGAGGAGCAGTTCTTC
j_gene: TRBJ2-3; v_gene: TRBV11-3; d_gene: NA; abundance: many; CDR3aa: CASSKQPRAPTDTQYF; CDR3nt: TGTGCCAGCAGCAAACAACCGCGGGCCCCCACAGATACGCAGTATTTT
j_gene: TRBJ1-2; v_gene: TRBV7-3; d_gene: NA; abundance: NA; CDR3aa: CASRSEEHYGYTF; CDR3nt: TGTGCCAGCAGGTCCGAAGAACATTATGGCTACACCTTC
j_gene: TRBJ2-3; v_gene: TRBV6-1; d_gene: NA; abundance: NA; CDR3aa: CASSEMYGTDTQYF; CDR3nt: TGTGCCAGCAGTGAAATGTACGGAACAGATACGCAGTATTTT
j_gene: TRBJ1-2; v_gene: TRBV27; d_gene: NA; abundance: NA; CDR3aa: CASRGGRGAYGYTF; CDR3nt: TGTGCCAGCAGGGGGGGGCGCGGGGCTTATGGCTACACCTTC
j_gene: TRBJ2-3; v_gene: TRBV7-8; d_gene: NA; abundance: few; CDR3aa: CASSLATSAQYF; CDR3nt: TGTGCCAGCAGCTTAGCGACAAGTGCGCAGTATTTT
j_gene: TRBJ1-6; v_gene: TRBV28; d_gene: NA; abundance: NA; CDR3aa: CASIPQPNSPLHF; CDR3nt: TGTGCCAGCATTCCCCAGCCAAATTCACCCCTCCACTTT
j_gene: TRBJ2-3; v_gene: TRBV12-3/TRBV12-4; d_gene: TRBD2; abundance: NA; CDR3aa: CASSSGTSVRNTQYF; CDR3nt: TGTGCCAGCAGCTCCGGGACTAGCGTTCGGAATACGCAGTATTTT
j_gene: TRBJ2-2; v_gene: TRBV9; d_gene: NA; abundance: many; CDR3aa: CASSVGSGTGELFF; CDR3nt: TGTGCCAGCAGCGTAGGAAGCGGGACCGGGGAGCTGTTTTTT
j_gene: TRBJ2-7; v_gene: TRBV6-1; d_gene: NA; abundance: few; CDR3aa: CASISFFGTTIYEQYF; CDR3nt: TGTGCCAGCATCTCGTTCTTCGGGACAACGATATACGAGCAGTACTTC
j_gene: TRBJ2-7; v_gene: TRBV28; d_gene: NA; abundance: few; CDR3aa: CASSFESEQYF; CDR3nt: TGTGCCAGCAGTTTTGAGTCCGAGCAGTACTTC
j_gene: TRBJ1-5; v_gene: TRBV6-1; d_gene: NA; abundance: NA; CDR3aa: CASSPRQGINQPQHF; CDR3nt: TGTGCCAGCAGTCCTCGTCAGGGGATCAATCAGCCCCAGCATTTT
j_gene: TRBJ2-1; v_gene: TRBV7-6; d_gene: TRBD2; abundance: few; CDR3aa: CASSLVTSGADEQFF; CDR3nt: TGTGCCAGCAGCTTAGTAACTAGCGGGGCCGATGAGCAGTTCTTC
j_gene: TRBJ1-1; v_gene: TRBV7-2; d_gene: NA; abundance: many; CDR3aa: CASSRFMNTEAFF; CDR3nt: TGTGCCAGCAGCCGCTTCATGAACACTGAAGCTTTCTTT
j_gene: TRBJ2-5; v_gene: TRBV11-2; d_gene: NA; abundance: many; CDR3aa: CASSQGVWETQYF; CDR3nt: TGTGCCAGCAGCCAAGGGGTTTGGGAGACCCAGTACTTC
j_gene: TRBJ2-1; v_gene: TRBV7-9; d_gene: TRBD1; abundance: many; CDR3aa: CASSQTPGTGPYNEQFF; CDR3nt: TGTGCCAGCAGCCAAACTCCCGGGACAGGACCCTACAATGAGCAGTTCTTC
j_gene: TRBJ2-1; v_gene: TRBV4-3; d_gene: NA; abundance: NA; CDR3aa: CASSQVPGSYNEQFF; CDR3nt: TGCGCCAGCAGCCAAGTCCCGGGGAGCTACAATGAGCAGTTCTTC